This T cell receptor beta chain stems from a study of cytomegalovirus exposure and HLA in healthy donors. The primer mix had 60 Vbeta and 13 Jbeta primers. Only in-frame clones appear in the TCRdb table, and some are missing; sequencing was by immunoSEQ multiplex PCR. The sample shows 150,000 to 200,000 clones, around four fifths of them seen only once. The germline gives CDR1 MNHNY, CDR2 SVGAGI (reference sequence). This CDR3 spans 14 amino acids. V dropped 3 bases and J dropped 6 bases, with 13 bases sitting between them. The receptor was derived from a man younger than 35 in good health and CMV-seropositive. Sequenced input: PBMCs. The chain employs TRBV6-6 and TRBJ2-3, with no clear D. The CDR3 DNA is TGTGCCAGCAGTTATCAGGAAGATCCCGATACGCAGTATTTT. As protein: CASSYQEDPDTQYF.